This T cell receptor beta chain was recorded in a study of cytomegalovirus exposure and HLA in healthy donors. Turning to the study itself: A prior study identified over 100 million unique TCR beta sequences from 200 million or so T cells. Study conclusions and caveats: For TCR beta chains, V- and J-gene trimming was later linked to a missense DCLRE1C variant. The study designated 164 TCR beta chains cytomegalovirus-associated.

V dropped 5 bases and J dropped 0 bases, with 12 bases sitting between them. Germline V gene sequence: CDR1 LGHNA, CDR2 YSLEER. The CDR3 is 15 residues long. Each donor was nominally healthy when sampled (though unrecorded immune exposures were likely). Regarding this clone: Antigen specificity is unknown.

Primers: 60 Vbeta forward and 13 Jbeta reverse. Using immunoSEQ multiplex PCR, the repertoire was profiled, and TCRdb retains in-frame clones only, with some absent. This table has 100,000 to 150,000 clones, roughly 80% appearing once. This TCR was recovered from a woman between 35 and 50 years old in good health and CMV-seropositive. The genes are TRBV4-3 and TRBJ2-3; TRBD1 is a possible D gene (6 bases). The sample consisted of PBMCs. As DNA, the CDR3 is TGCGCCAGCAGCTCCCTTGGGGGCAGCACAGATACGCAGTATTTT. As protein: CASSSLGGSTDTQYF.